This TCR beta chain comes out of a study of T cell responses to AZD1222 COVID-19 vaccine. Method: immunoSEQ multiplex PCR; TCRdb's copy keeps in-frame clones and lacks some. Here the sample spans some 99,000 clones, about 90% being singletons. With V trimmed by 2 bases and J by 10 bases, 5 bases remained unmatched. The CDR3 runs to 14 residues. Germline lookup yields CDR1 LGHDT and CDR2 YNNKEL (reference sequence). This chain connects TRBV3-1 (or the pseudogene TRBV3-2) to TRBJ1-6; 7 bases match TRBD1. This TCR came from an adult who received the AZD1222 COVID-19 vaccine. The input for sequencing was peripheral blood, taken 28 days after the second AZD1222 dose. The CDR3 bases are TGTGCCAGCAGCCAAACAGGGGTGGCATCACCCCTCCACTTT. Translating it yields CASSQTGVASPLHF.